The 23 T cell receptor beta chains presented below share a single source sample, sequenced in a study of blood T cell repertoires in COVID-19. Assay: immunoSEQ multiplex PCR; the TCRdb copy retains only in-frame clones and omits some. The table shows under 250,000 clones, with 75% to 90% occurring only once. The source material was peripheral blood. The receptors were sampled from a man in his sixties who had recovered from COVID-19.

CDR3 residues: CASSLGLRGEYEQYF. CDR3 nucleotides: TGTGCCAGCAGCTTGGGTCTCAGGGGGGAGTACGAGCAGTACTTC. The chain uses TRBV5-6 and TRBJ2-7, with D perhaps TRBD1 (7 bases). Between the trimmed V and J ends, which lost 0 bases and 4 bases, there was a span of 14 bases. This CDR3 comprises 15 residues. CDR1 SGHDT and CDR2 YYEEEE come from the germline V gene.

The CDR3 region is CASSSPKTKDEQYF. CDR3 DNA sequence: TGTGCCAGCAGCTCCCCCAAGACTAAAGACGAGCAGTACTTC. This chain joins TRBV13 and TRBJ2-7; maybe TRBD2 (5 bases). CDR1 is PRHDT, CDR2 FYEKMQ, per germline (reference sequence). Trimming took 4 bases from V and 5 from J, leaving 15 bases between them. The CDR3 runs to 14 residues.

This clone was seen only once. The V call is TRBV19, the J call TRBJ2-3, with 9 positions matching TRBD1. J lost 2 bases, V lost 7 bases, and 13 bases had no gene match. The CDR3 is 17 amino acids. Looked up from germline, CDR1 is LNHDA and CDR2 is SQIVND (reference sequence). CDR3 protein: CASTTRSTGGNTDTQYF. CDR3 bases: TGTGCCAGTACCACGAGGTCGACAGGGGGAAACACAGATACGCAGTATTTT.

V gene TRBV4-2 combines with J gene TRBJ1-3, with D possibly TRBD1 on 5 matching bases. Germline values: CDR1 LGHNA, CDR2 YNFKEQ. The CDR3 consists of 20 residues. Trimming pared 0 bases from V and 1 base from J, leaving 22 bases between. In DNA form, the CDR3 reads TGTGCCAGCAGCCAAGATGGGGCCGGGCGGGGTTCTATTTCTGGAAACACCATATATTTT. Translation: CASSQDGAGRGSISGNTIYF.

V and J are TRBV28 and TRBJ1-2; D call uncertain. Between the trimmed V and J ends, which lost 8 bases and 2 bases, there was a span of 12 bases. Per the germline V gene, CDR1 is MDHEN and CDR2 is SYDVKM. The CDR3 covers 13 residues. The CDR3 region is CASSEGGNYGYTF. The CDR3 coding sequence is TGTGCCAGCTCGGAGGGAGGAAACTATGGCTACACCTTC.

The chain employs TRBV9 and TRBJ2-2; 9 nucleotides align to TRBD2. Germline V CDR1 and CDR2: SGDLS, YYNGEE. Trimming removed 4 bases from V and 0 bases from J; junction bases left unmatched: 4. The CDR3 has 16 amino acids. The CDR3 coding sequence is TGTGCCAGCAGCCCGCGACTAGCGGCGAACACCGGGGAGCTGTTTTTT. The encoded protein is CASSPRLAANTGELFF.

The chain has TRBV6-5 and TRBJ1-1; a weak D match, TRBD1 (5 bases). This CDR3 comprises 14 residues. The V gene lost 5 bases and the J gene lost 1 base, with 11 bases spanning the gap. CDR1 is MNHEY, CDR2 SVGAGI, per germline. DNA of the CDR3: TGTGCCAGCAGTCTGGGGCAACCGAACACTGAAGCTTTCTTT. This translates into CASSLGQPNTEAFF.

The V and J genes are TRBV7-3 and TRBJ2-7, with D tentatively TRBD1 (5 bases). The germline V gene encodes CDR1 SGHTA and CDR2 FQGTGA. There are 14 residues in the CDR3. V shed 1 base and J shed 7 bases, with 14 bases lying between them. DNA for the CDR3: TGTGCCAGCAGCTTAAAGGCTGGGGCTGGTGAGCAGTACTTC. Encoded protein: CASSLKAGAGEQYF. Filled out from reference TRBV7-3 and TRBJ2-7, the complete variable domain reads GAGVSQTPSNKVTEKGKYVELRCDPISGHTALYWYRQSLGQGPEFLIYFQGTGAADDSGLPNDRFFAVRPEGSVSTLKIQRTERGDSAVYLCASSLKAGAGEQYFGPGTRLTVT.

V and J are TRBV6-5 and TRBJ1-4; a possible D gene is TRBD1 (6 bases). The V and J ends lost 6 bases and 8 bases respectively, with 16 bases between them. The length of the CDR3 is 14 residues. In germline, CDR1 is MNHEY, CDR2 SVGAGI. In DNA, the CDR3 is TGTGCCAGCAGAAGCGGACAGACGGGAGAAAAACTGTTTTTT. This encodes CASRSGQTGEKLFF.

The V gene is TRBV5-6, the J gene TRBJ1-6; D call uncertain. CDR3 length: 15 residues. CDR1 and CDR2 from the germline V gene are SGHDT and YYEEEE. V lost 6 bases and J lost 8, with 18 bases in between. CDR3 protein: CASTLLSSSHSPLHF. The CDR3 nucleotides read TGTGCCAGCACCCTATTGTCCTCGAGTCATTCACCCCTCCACTTT.

The chain is built from TRBV18 and TRBJ2-4; 7 nucleotides align to TRBD1. V shed 3 bases and J 2 bases; nucleotides not matched to a gene: 7. CDR3 length: 16 amino acids. Germline lookup yields CDR1 KGHSH and CDR2 LQKENI. The CDR3 DNA is TGTGCCAGCTCACCCCCGGGACAGCAGACCAAAAACATTCAGTACTTC. Amino acids: CASSPPGQQTKNIQYF.

This chain uses TRBV30 with TRBJ1-1; unclear D gene. The CDR3 has 11 residues. Germline V gene data show CDR1 as GTSNPN and CDR2 as SVGIG (reference sequence). The V and J ends lost 5 bases and 6 bases respectively, with 10 bases between them. As DNA, the CDR3 is TGTGCCTGGGACGGGAGGGCTGAAGCTTTCTTT. This translates into CAWDGRAEAFF. The full variable domain, in which reference TRBV30 and TRBJ1-1 provide the parts outside the CDR3, is SQTIHQWPATLVQPVGSPLSLECTVEGTSNPNLYWYRQAAGRGLQLLFYSVGIGQISSEVPQNLSASRPQDRQFILSSKKLLLSDSGFYLCAWDGRAEAFFGQGTRLTVV.

The V gene is TRBV11-2, the J gene TRBJ2-1; 8 bases fit TRBD2. V lost 1 base and J lost 9; bases outside the gene matches: 11. Per the germline V gene, CDR1 is SGHAT and CDR2 is FQNNGV. This CDR3 region has 16 residues. The CDR3 loop reads CASSLAGVAGRGEQFF. CDR3 in DNA: TGTGCCAGCAGCTTAGCCGGGGTAGCGGGAAGGGGTGAGCAGTTCTTC.

The chain uses TRBV19 and TRBJ1-2, with 7 positions matching TRBD1. The CDR3 has 13 amino acids. Germline CDR1 and CDR2: LNHDA and SQIVND (reference sequence). The V and J ends lost 5 bases and 8 bases, in that order; junction bases with no gene match: 8. The CDR3 bases are TGTGCCAGTAGTCCTCCGCGGACAGGAGGCTACACCTTC. It translates to CASSPPRTGGYTF.

This chain joins TRBV19 and TRBJ2-5; D is ambiguous. There are 13 residues in the CDR3. Germline-derived CDR1 and CDR2 are LNHDA and SQIVND (reference sequence). Trimming took 5 bases from V and 0 from J, leaving 7 bases between them. The CDR3 loop is CASSWRDQETQYF. The CDR3 nucleotides are TGTGCCAGTAGTTGGAGAGACCAAGAGACCCAGTACTTC. The complete variable domain, with remaining parts taken from reference TRBV19 and TRBJ2-5, reads DGGITQSPKYLFRKEGQNVTLSCEQNLNHDAMYWYRQDPGQGLRLIYYSQIVNDFQKGDIAEGYSVSREKKESFPLTVTSAQKNPTAFYLCASSWRDQETQYFGPGTRLLVL.

This chain joins TRBV28 and TRBJ1-6; TRBD1 might be the D (6 bases). CDR3 length: 15 residues. CDR1 is MDHEN, CDR2 SYDVKM, per germline. The V end was cut by 5 bases, the J end by 5 bases, with 13 bases between. CDR3 DNA: TGTGCCAGCAGTCTGGACAGCAATGATAATTCACCCCTCCACTTT. Translating gives CASSLDSNDNSPLHF.

This rearrangement joins TRBV15 to TRBJ1-5; TRBD1 matches at 8 bases. CDR1 and CDR2 (germline): LNHNV, YYDKDF (reference sequence). V dropped 5 bases and J dropped 3; count of bases not matched to a gene: 6. This CDR3 is built from 15 residues. The CDR3 DNA reads as TGTGCCACCAGCCCAGACAGGGGAGACAATCAGCCCCAGCATTTT. It translates to CATSPDRGDNQPQHF.

This clone has only a few counts. V usage is TRBV4-2 and J usage is TRBJ2-7; weak D call: TRBD2 (6 bases). The CDR3 has 15 amino acids. Trimming stripped 0 bases from V and 3 bases from J, with 12 bases between. Germline CDR1 LGHNA, CDR2 YNFKEQ. The chain's CDR3 is CASSQDRGSLYEQYF. The DNA of the CDR3 is TGTGCCAGCAGCCAAGATCGGGGGAGTCTCTACGAGCAGTACTTC.

J is TRBJ2-1 and V is TRBV27, with a possible D match to TRBD2 (5 bases). This CDR3 spans 16 amino acids. V was pared by 6 bases and J by 0 bases, with 15 bases between. CDR1 and CDR2 from the germline V gene are MNHEY and SMNVEV (reference sequence). CDR3 sequence reads: CASSASGISSYNEQFF. CDR3 nucleotides: TGTGCCAGCAGCGCCTCGGGGATAAGCTCCTACAATGAGCAGTTCTTC.

The chain is built from TRBV27 and TRBJ1-2; no definite D call. Looked up from germline, CDR1 is MNHEY and CDR2 is SMNVEV (reference sequence). The CDR3 length is 13 residues. V was clipped by 3 bases and J by 5 bases, with 10 bases between them. The CDR3 protein is CASSLRQTYGYTF. CDR3 bases: TGTGCCAGCAGTTTGCGACAAACATATGGCTACACCTTC.

This chain joins TRBV4-1 and TRBJ1-2; 8 nucleotides match TRBD1. V was clipped by 1 base and J by 4 bases; unmatched bases: 5. Germline CDR1 MGHRA, CDR2 YSYEKL. The CDR3 is 15 amino acids. The DNA for the CDR3 is TGCGCCAGCAGCCAAGTGTGGACAGGGATCTATGGCTACACCTTC. It yields the protein CASSQVWTGIYGYTF.

This clone was seen at least ten times. The rearrangement links TRBV9 to TRBJ2-7; TRBD2 matches 9 bases. The CDR3 extends over 13 amino acids. V shed 4 bases, J shed 5 bases, and the junction held 4 bases outside the gene matches. The V gene's germline CDR1 is SGDLS and CDR2 YYNGEE. The CDR3 nucleotides are TGTGCCAGCAGCATAGCGGGAGAGAACGAGCAGTACTTC. The encoded protein is CASSIAGENEQYF.

This clone was recorded once. The chain employs TRBV6-4 and TRBJ2-2; weak D call: TRBD1 (6 bases). The V and J ends lost 6 bases and 1 base respectively, with 9 bases between them. Germline CDR1 reads MRHNA; CDR2 reads SNTAGT. This CDR3 contains 14 residues. The CDR3 sequence: CASSWGQNTGELFF. As DNA, the CDR3 is TGTGCCAGCAGCTGGGGACAGAACACCGGGGAGCTGTTTTTT.